This T cell receptor (beta chain) was recorded in a study of blood T cell repertoires in COVID-19 (dated by TCRdb to about 2020). In the study overall: Samples covering the acute and convalescent phases of COVID-19 were provided by collaborators in the United States, Italy and Spain. The material from the prospective study consisted of cDNA or gDNA derived from T cells, B-cell-depleted T cells, or PBMCs. The dataset comprised deeply sampled blood TCRbeta repertoires from subjects exposed to, actively infected with, or recovered from COVID-19. The repertoires were made available in a free public database intended to serve as a resource for research on the immune response to SARS-CoV-2. The samples were drawn from two sources: the first 160 participants of the ongoing ImmuneRACE study, and fewer than 1,500 subjects contributed by 6 global collaborators. The sample metadata nearly always contained a de-identified subject ID, COVID-19 status, age in years and sex. HLA class I and class II types, where available, came from metadata supplied by the sample provider rather than from assay-based typing. Results and caveats for the whole study, not just this receptor: Clinical and demographic metadata were provided uncurated, with the amount varying by source and participant.

This clone is a singleton in its sample. Its antigen is unknown. Per-base qualities were not stored, and no clone one base away is much larger. The immunoSEQ Assay, a bias-controlled multiplex PCR, was used to amplify TCRbeta CDR3 regions from genomic DNA. The source study handled its data this way. The number of nucleated cells in each sample was estimated from the amplification of reference gene primers within the assay. To quantify the absolute abundance of each unique TCRbeta CDR3 rearrangement, sequence reads were collapsed and filtered. For each sample, productive Simpson clonality was calculated as the square root of Simpson's diversity index across productive rearrangements. In TCRdb, the immuneACCESS table is reduced to in-frame sequences with V and J assigned. These tables do not hold every clone; where another copy was compared, an unresolved V gene accounts for under half, and the others remain unexplained. V, J and clone size are taken as reported in that table, and D and trimming were inferred from the DNA itself. The sample profile shows about 490,000 clones; 80% to 90% of them were found once. 3% to 4% of the sample is held by the ten biggest clonotypes.

Whole blood was collected in K2EDTA tubes by collaborating institutions according to the institutions' own protocols. Collaborator samples were shipped for TCRbeta analysis as frozen whole blood, isolated PBMCs, or DNA extracted from either sample type. Reading the germline V gene gives CDR1 MDHEN and CDR2 SYDVKM. Germline trimming amounts to 4 bases on V and 8 bases on J, with 10 as the count of junction bases outside the gene matches. The CDR3 spans 15 residues, from the cysteine through the phenylalanine. The only DNA kept is the CDR3, 45 bases in frame from the first base. The clonotype was recovered from a human donor in a cohort sampled during active COVID-19. Sequencing used peripheral blood. This sequence uses TRBV28 and TRBJ1-4; 7 of the junction bases match TRBD1. The DNA is TGTGCCAGCAGTTCCTCCGACAGGGTAATAGAAAAACTGTTTTTT. It translates as CASSSSDRVIEKLFF.